This T cell receptor (beta chain) was sequenced during a study of OX40 agonist ivuxolimab in advanced cancers. Trimming pared 6 bases from V and 4 bases from J, leaving 10 bases between. The CDR3 covers 12 residues. The germline gives CDR1 SQVTM, CDR2 ANQGSEA. Libraries were prepared by immunoSEQ multiplex PCR; TCRdb keeps only in-frame clonotypes and omits some of them. The data show under 85,000 clones, 90% seen once. The genes are TRBV29-1 and TRBJ1-5; weak D call: TRBD1 (5 bases). The starting material was CD4+ or CD8+ T cells sorted from blood, obtained in a trial of the OX40 agonist ivuxolimab. This TCR came from an adult with an advanced solid tumor such as melanoma, head and neck, liver or kidney cancer. In DNA, the CDR3 is TGCAGCGTGGGGACCGCGAATCAGCCCCAGCATTTT. It translates to CSVGTANQPQHF. Full variable domain (missing parts from reference TRBV29-1 and TRBJ1-5): SAVISQKPSRDICQRGTSLTIQCQVDSQVTMMFWYRQQPGQSLTLIATANQGSEATYESGFVIDKFPISRPNLTFSTLTVSNMSPEDSSIYLCSVGTANQPQHFGDGTRLSIL.